This T cell receptor beta chain comes out of a study of blood T cells in healthy people across ages. This CDR3 contains 15 residues. The V and J ends lost 4 bases and 4 bases, in that order; junction bases with no gene match: 5. The use of a sample-barcoded 5' primer and a J-beta primer mix characterized a second PCR of about 6 to 11 cycles. MiXCR was run by TCRdb on the 5' RACE reads, yielding one entry per CDR3 protein. The table has over a million distinct CDR3 sequences, around 27% seen once. These data also formed part of another study, on T cells of mothers and their children. That investigation notes: Nine systemically healthy Caucasian donors: three mothers, six children.

The source of this sequence is a girl aged 2 to 9 in good health. The genes are TRBV12-3 or TRBV12-4 and TRBJ2-4, with TRBD2 matching 9 bases. Source material: blood. The chain's CDR3 is CASSYFSGGKNIQYF. Here the CDR3 DNA reads TGTGCCAGCAGTTACTTTAGCGGGGGAAAAAACATTCAGTACTTC.